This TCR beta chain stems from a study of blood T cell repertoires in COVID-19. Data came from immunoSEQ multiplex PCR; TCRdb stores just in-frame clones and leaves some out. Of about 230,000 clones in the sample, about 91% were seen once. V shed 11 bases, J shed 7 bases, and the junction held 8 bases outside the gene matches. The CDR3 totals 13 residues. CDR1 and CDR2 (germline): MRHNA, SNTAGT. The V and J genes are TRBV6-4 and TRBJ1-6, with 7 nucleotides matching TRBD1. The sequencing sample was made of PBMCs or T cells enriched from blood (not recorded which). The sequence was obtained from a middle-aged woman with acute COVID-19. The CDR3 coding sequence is TGTGCCTCAGGGGGATCTGCCAATTCACCCCTCCACTTT. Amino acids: CASGGSANSPLHF.